These 20 T cell receptor beta chains share one sample of origin, sequenced in a study of T-cell reconstitution after alpha-beta-depleted transplantation in children. It was with unique molecular identifiers that the TCRbeta library was prepared. TCRdb ran MiXCR on the PCR reads and lists one entry per CDR3 protein. This table has about 470,000 distinct CDR3 sequences, 43% appearing once. This specimen was PBMCs, taken before TCRalphabeta/CD19-depleted stem cell transplant. Source of these receptors: a girl aged 2 to 9 with aplastic anemia, due to receive a stem cell transplant.

The V and J genes are TRBV6-6 and TRBJ2-7; TRBD2 aligns across 9 bases. From germline, CDR1 is MNHNY and CDR2 SVGAGI (reference sequence). The V segment lost 7 bases and the J segment 5 bases; nucleotides outside the gene matches: 3. The CDR3 sequence is 12 residues long. CDR3 bases: TGTGCCAGCACGGCGGGAGGGAACGAGCAGTACTTC. Amino acid sequence: CASTAGGNEQYF.

This clonotype appeared a few times. The J gene is TRBJ2-1, the V gene TRBV20-1; TRBD2 agrees at 10 bases. The trim removed 3 bases at V and 0 bases at J, leaving 14 bases unmatched. Germline CDR1 reads DFQATT; CDR2 reads SNEGSKA (reference sequence). CDR3 size: 19 residues. CDR3 nucleotides: TGCAGTGCTAGCGCACTAGCGGGACCCCTGCCGAGCTCCTACAATGAGCAGTTCTTC. Translated, it gives CSASALAGPLPSSYNEQFF.

This clonotype was counted only a few times. The CDR3 sequence: CASSSQGEAKNIQYF. The CDR3 DNA reads as TGTGCCAGCAGTTCGCAGGGTGAGGCCAAAAACATTCAGTACTTC. The rearrangement uses TRBV28 and TRBJ2-4; tentatively, D is TRBD1 (5 bases). CDR1 MDHEN and CDR2 SYDVKM come from the germline V gene. Trimming left V 4 bases short and J 1 base short, with 11 bases between. The length of the CDR3 is 15 residues.

This rearrangement joins TRBV20-1 to TRBJ2-7; TRBD1 agrees at 8 bases. The junction had 6 bases not matched to a gene; V was cut back by 6 bases and J by 2 bases. Germline V CDR1 and CDR2: DFQATT, SNEGSKA (reference sequence). This CDR3 has 13 amino acids. Here the CDR3 reads CSAQTGAAYEQYF. DNA for the CDR3: TGCAGTGCGCAGACAGGGGCCGCCTACGAGCAGTACTTC.

The chain combines TRBV29-1 with TRBJ2-1; TRBD1 matches at 9 bases. After removal of 4 bases from V and 0 bases from J, the junction contained 19 bases not matched to a gene. Germline CDR1 SQVTM, CDR2 ANQGSEA. The CDR3 sequence is 20 residues long. The CDR3 reads CSVGGSIRDRERYSYNEQFF. CDR3 DNA sequence: TGCAGCGTTGGCGGTTCGATCCGGGACAGGGAGCGCTACTCCTACAATGAGCAGTTCTTC.

This clonotype was seen a handful of times. The chain is built from TRBV6-2 or TRBV6-3 and TRBJ2-5, with D uncertain. V lost 4 bases and J 2 bases, leaving 8 bases between the germline ends. This CDR3 has 13 amino acids. CDR1 is MNHEY and CDR2 is SVGEGT in the germline V gene. For the CDR3, the DNA is TGTGCCAGCAGTTCTTTCCATCAAGAGACCCAGTACTTC. Translated: CASSSFHQETQYF.

This clonotype was observed many times. In nucleotides, the CDR3 is TGTGCCAGCAGCCTGGTATTCCAGGGGGGGGGCCAAGAGACCCAGTACTTC. This sequence encodes CASSLVFQGGGQETQYF. The rearrangement uses TRBV3-1 and TRBJ2-5; D could derive from TRBD1 or TRBD2 (7 bases each). The CDR3 spans 17 residues. CDR1 LGHDT and CDR2 YNNKEL come from the germline V gene (reference sequence). Trimming left V 4 bases short and J 1 base short, with 19 bases between.

This clonotype was detected ten times or more. This rearrangement joins TRBV7-7 to TRBJ2-7; D ambiguous. CDR3 length: 13 amino acids. Trimming took off 4 bases at V and 5 bases at J, with 12 bases between the two ends. The germline V gene encodes CDR1 SSHAT and CDR2 FNYEAQ (reference sequence). The CDR3: CASSSSTSNEQYF. The CDR3 coding sequence is TGTGCCAGCAGCTCATCAACGAGCAACGAGCAGTACTTC.

V is TRBV6-1 and J is TRBJ1-1; 10 bases align to TRBD1. The CDR3 covers 15 residues. With 7 bases clipped from V and 5 bases from J, the junction kept 10 bases outside the gene matches. CDR1 is MNHNS and CDR2 is SASEGT in the germline V gene. The CDR3 protein is CASTNSGQGGTEAFF. DNA for the CDR3: TGTGCCAGCACCAACTCCGGACAGGGGGGGACTGAAGCTTTCTTT.

The V call is TRBV27, the J call TRBJ2-3; TRBD1 matches at 9 bases. Germline V gives CDR1 MNHEY, CDR2 SMNVEV (reference sequence). J gave up 2 bases and V 8 bases, and 14 bases lay outside the gene matches. This CDR3 has 17 residues. The CDR3 DNA sequence: TGTGCCAGCTGCCCCTCTGACAGGGGGTTATCCACAGATACGCAGTATTTT. Translated, it gives CASCPSDRGLSTDTQYF.

The chain joins TRBV4-2 to TRBJ2-7; 8 bases match TRBD2. V was pared by 1 base and J by 2 bases, with 7 bases of the junction left unmatched. The CDR3 totals 16 residues. Germline V gene sequence: CDR1 LGHNA, CDR2 YNFKEQ. In DNA, the CDR3 is TGTGCCAGCAGCCAAGCCTTTAGCGGGGCCCCCTACGAGCAGTACTTC. It yields the protein CASSQAFSGAPYEQYF.

V usage is TRBV5-1 and J usage is TRBJ1-1, with a weak D call TRBD1 (5 bases). The length of the CDR3 is 13 residues. Germline V gene lookup returns CDR1 SGHRS and CDR2 YFSETQ. The V end lost 6 bases, the J end lost 6 bases, and 15 bases lay between the germline ends. The CDR3, as DNA: TGCGCCAGCAAAGGTCCTCGGGGGTCTGAAGCTTTCTTT. Protein product: CASKGPRGSEAFF.

CDR3 nucleotides: TGCAGTGCTATCGCGGGGAGGTGGACTGAAGCTTTCTTT. Protein sequence: CSAIAGRWTEAFF. The V and J genes are TRBV20-1 and TRBJ1-1; no definite D call. V was trimmed by 4 bases and J by 5 bases, leaving 14 bases between them. Germline V lookup: CDR1 DFQATT, CDR2 SNEGSKA (reference sequence). CDR3 length: 13 amino acids.

This chain connects TRBV20-1 to TRBJ2-1; D not resolved. Per germline, CDR1 DFQATT and CDR2 SNEGSKA (reference sequence). V lost 6 bases to trimming and J lost 6 bases, with 18 bases between them. The CDR3 has 14 residues. The CDR3 bases are TGCAGTGCAAAGGACGAGTGGGTGTTCAATGAGCAGTTCTTC. It translates to CSAKDEWVFNEQFF.

There are many counts of this clonotype. The rearrangement joins TRBV5-5 to TRBJ1-5; 7 nucleotides line up with TRBD1. Germline trimming cut 4 bases from V and 6 bases from J; bases unmatched to any gene: 10. The CDR3 contains 15 residues. CDR1 and CDR2 (germline): SGHKS, YYEKEE (reference sequence). The CDR3 is CASSPSGGLGQPQHF. The CDR3, as DNA: TGTGCCAGCAGCCCCTCAGGGGGGTTGGGTCAGCCCCAGCATTTT.

The rearrangement uses TRBV28 and TRBJ1-2; D not resolved. Trimming cost V 7 bases and J 4 bases, with 13 bases left between them. CDR1 is MDHEN and CDR2 is SYDVKM in the germline V gene. The CDR3 spans 13 residues. CDR3 amino acids: CASKGLLFYGYTF. The CDR3 DNA is TGTGCCAGCAAGGGATTACTCTTCTATGGCTACACCTTC.

This rearrangement joins TRBV28 to TRBJ2-7; 7 nucleotides agree with TRBD1. The CDR3 totals 14 residues. After removal of 3 bases from V and 5 bases from J, the junction contained 7 bases not matched to a gene. The germline V gene has CDR1 MDHEN and CDR2 SYDVKM. CDR3: CASSFRGRVNEQYF. The DNA of the CDR3 is TGTGCCAGCAGTTTTAGGGGGCGCGTAAACGAGCAGTACTTC.

V gene TRBV6-1 combines with J gene TRBJ2-2, with unresolved D. Germline-derived CDR1 and CDR2 are MNHNS and SASEGT. There are 13 residues in the CDR3. Trimming shortened V by 2 bases and J by 4 bases, and 5 bases separated the two germline ends. CDR3 sequence: CASSEFRTGELFF. DNA for the CDR3: TGTGCCAGCAGTGAATTCCGCACCGGGGAGCTGTTTTTT.

V usage is TRBV5-1 and J usage is TRBJ2-1, with 8 positions matching TRBD2. J lost 4 bases, V lost 7 bases, and 7 bases had no gene match. Germline V gene sequence: CDR1 SGHRS, CDR2 YFSETQ. The CDR3 extends over 14 amino acids. The CDR3 DNA is TGCGCCAGCGTACCGGGACTAGAGTACAATGAGCAGTTCTTC. The encoded protein is CASVPGLEYNEQFF.

The V gene is TRBV7-8, the J gene TRBJ2-1; 7 bases match TRBD1. Trimming removed 5 bases from V and 8 bases from J; junction bases left unmatched: 6. Germline values: CDR1 SGHVS, CDR2 FQNEAQ. CDR3 length: 13 residues. Here the CDR3 DNA reads TGTGCCAGCAGCGGACAGGCGGCGGATGAGCAGTTCTTC. Its translation: CASSGQAADEQFF.